Each of the 5 T cell receptor beta chains below was sequenced from the same sample in a study of cytomegalovirus exposure and HLA in healthy donors. The PCR contained 60 Vbeta and 13 Jbeta primers. Sequencing used immunoSEQ multiplex PCR; TCRdb keeps in-frame clones, though not all of them. This table has about 160,000 clones, around 84% appearing once. The sequenced material came from PBMCs. Receptors originate from a man over 45 in good health and CMV-seropositive.

This clone was picked up one time. The chain uses TRBV11-3 and TRBJ2-1; 9 bases fit TRBD2. CDR1 and CDR2 (germline): SGHNT, YENEEA. The CDR3 is 14 residues long. V lost 3 bases to trimming and J lost 10 bases; unmatched junction nucleotides: 7. CDR3 sequence reads: CASSLTIAGAEQFF. The CDR3 DNA reads as TGTGCCAGCAGCTTGACTATAGCGGGAGCCGAGCAGTTCTTC.

This clone was observed a handful of times. The chain employs TRBV5-1 and TRBJ2-5; TRBD2 aligns across 7 bases. Looked up from germline, CDR1 is SGHRS and CDR2 is YFSETQ. Trimming removed 0 bases from V and 5 bases from J; junction bases left unmatched: 7. The CDR3 is 15 amino acids. The CDR3 spells CASSLAASGGETQYF. CDR3 DNA: TGCGCCAGCAGCTTGGCGGCTAGCGGTGGGGAGACCCAGTACTTC.

V and J are TRBV4-1 and TRBJ2-7; D possibly corresponds to TRBD1 (5 bases). The CDR3 spans 14 residues. The germline V gene encodes CDR1 MGHRA and CDR2 YSYEKL. V was clipped by 0 bases and J by 3 bases, with 9 bases between them. The CDR3 nucleotides are TGCGCCAGCAGCCAAGAACAGGAGTTCTACGAGCAGTACTTC. Translated, it gives CASSQEQEFYEQYF.

The V and J genes are TRBV2 and TRBJ2-2; 7 nucleotides match TRBD1. With 2 bases clipped from V and 0 bases from J, the junction kept 3 bases outside the gene matches. Per the germline V gene, CDR1 is SNHLY and CDR2 is FYNNEI. CDR3 length: 16 residues. CDR3: CASSERTGSNTGELFF. The CDR3 DNA reads as TGTGCCAGCAGTGAACGGACAGGATCGAACACCGGGGAGCTGTTTTTT.

The V gene is TRBV5-4, the J gene TRBJ2-5, with TRBD2 matching over 14 bases. There are 16 residues in the CDR3. V trimming: 0 bases; J trimming: 9 bases; junction bases outside the gene matches: 7. Germline V gene lookup returns CDR1 SGHNT and CDR2 YYREEE (reference sequence). The DNA for the CDR3 is TGTGCCAGCAGCTTGGAGACTAGCGGGAGGGCCATGGCCCAGTACTTC. As protein: CASSLETSGRAMAQYF.